These 9 T cell receptor beta chains were all obtained from the same sample, sequenced in a study of T cell responses to AZD1222 COVID-19 vaccine. Repertoires were generated with immunoSEQ multiplex PCR, while TCRdb's copy carries only in-frame clones and drops some. The table shows about 110,000 clones, with 85% to 90% occurring only once. Sequencing was performed on peripheral blood, taken on day 0 of AZD1222 vaccination. The receptors stem from an adult in good health.

The chain is built from TRBV19 and TRBJ1-2; D is undetermined. V was cut by 9 bases and J by 7 bases, with 21 bases left in between. This CDR3 has 14 residues. The germline V gene encodes CDR1 LNHDA and CDR2 SQIVND (reference sequence). The CDR3 protein is CASLAGMGLSGYTF. CDR3 DNA: TGTGCCAGCCTCGCCGGAATGGGTCTAAGTGGCTACACCTTC. The full variable domain, its missing parts supplied by reference TRBV19 and TRBJ1-2, is DGGITQSPKYLFRKEGQNVTLSCEQNLNHDAMYWYRQDPGQGLRLIYYSQIVNDFQKGDIAEGYSVSREKKESFPLTVTSAQKNPTAFYLCASLAGMGLSGYTFGSGTRLTVV.

The V call is TRBV6-2 or TRBV6-3, the J call TRBJ2-3, with 8 nucleotides matching TRBD2. Germline values: CDR1 MNHEY, CDR2 SVGEGT. After removal of 2 bases from V and 2 bases from J, the junction contained 12 bases not matched to a gene. The length of the CDR3 is 18 residues. The CDR3 DNA sequence: TGTGCCAGCAGTTACATCTTTGAGCGGGAGTACATCACAGATACGCAGTATTTT. Its protein product is CASSYIFEREYITDTQYF.

The table lists this clone with a count of one. The V call is TRBV9, the J call TRBJ2-3; 10 bases fit TRBD2. The CDR3 spans 15 residues. Germline loops: CDR1 SGDLS, CDR2 YYNGEE. V lost 0 bases and J lost 7; bases outside the gene matches: 5. This CDR3 is CASSVAAGGPYTQYF. CDR3 DNA sequence: TGTGCCAGCAGCGTAGCAGCGGGGGGGCCCTATACGCAGTATTTT.

The rearrangement uses TRBV11-3 and TRBJ2-1; 9 positions match TRBD1. The CDR3 runs to 15 residues. The junction had 6 bases not matched to a gene; V was cut back by 3 bases and J by 6 bases. Looked up from germline, CDR1 is SGHNT and CDR2 is YENEEA. CDR3 in DNA: TGTGCCAGCAGCTTCGGACAGGGGTACGGCAATGAGCAGTTCTTC. This translates into CASSFGQGYGNEQFF.

CDR3 protein: CASSLQVAYEQYF. CDR3 nucleotides: TGTGCCAGCAGTTTACAGGTGGCCTACGAGCAGTACTTC. The V and J genes are TRBV28 and TRBJ2-7; the D is unclear. Germline CDR1 reads MDHEN; CDR2 reads SYDVKM. V was shortened by 2 bases and J by 2 bases, with 7 bases between the two germline ends. The CDR3 is 13 amino acids.

The chain has TRBV20-1 and TRBJ2-5, with D uncertain. This CDR3 has 11 residues. The germline V gene encodes CDR1 DFQATT and CDR2 SNEGSKA (reference sequence). With 7 bases removed from V and 2 bases from J, the gap between germline ends came to 8 bases. The CDR3 coding sequence is TGCAGTGTCCTAGATCAAGAGACCCAGTACTTC. Translating gives CSVLDQETQYF.

This clone was observed a few times. The chain recombines TRBV28 with TRBJ1-5; perhaps TRBD1 as D (6 bases). CDR1 is MDHEN, CDR2 SYDVKM, per germline. This CDR3 has 13 residues. V gave up 3 bases and J gave up 7 bases, with 10 bases separating them. The CDR3 DNA follows: TGTGCCAGCAGTTTTGGGGGGCAGCAGCCCCAGCATTTT. It codes for CASSFGGQQPQHF.

This clone was found a few times. This chain links TRBV4-2 with TRBJ2-2, with a possible D match to TRBD1 (5 bases). The germline V gene has CDR1 LGHNA and CDR2 YNFKEQ. The CDR3 has 17 amino acids. V dropped 0 bases and J dropped 1 base, with 12 bases sitting between them. The CDR3 coding sequence is TGTGCCAGCAGCCAAGAAGTTGCCCAGGGGAACACCGGGGAGCTGTTTTTT. It translates to CASSQEVAQGNTGELFF.

The chain employs TRBV28 and TRBJ2-2; D not resolved. Germline CDR1 reads MDHEN; CDR2 reads SYDVKM. The CDR3 spans 10 residues. Trimming shortened V by 10 bases and J by 8 bases, and 8 bases separated the two germline ends. In DNA, the CDR3 is TGTGCCACCCGTCGGGGGGAGCTGTTTTTT. Amino acids: CATRRGELFF.